The following is a TCR beta chain sequence with its context. The antigen is not known. The sample originates from a study of cytomegalovirus exposure and HLA in healthy donors. Overall study findings and caveats: According to reports, the classifier identified cytomegalovirus status with high specificity and sensitivity.

It was with 60 Vbeta and 13 Jbeta primers that the PCR ran. Here immunoSEQ multiplex PCR was the method, and the copy in TCRdb shows in-frame clones only, minus some. The sample has 70,000 to 95,000 clones, about 83% seen once. The CDR3 is made up of 13 amino acids. The V gene end was trimmed by 1 base and the J gene end by 4 bases; junction bases not matched to a gene: 1. Per germline, CDR1 LNHNV and CDR2 YYDKDF (reference sequence). This clonotype was sampled from a woman under 30 in good health and CMV-seropositive. The chain recombines TRBV15 with TRBJ2-7, with TRBD2 identical over 7 bases. The sequencing sample was made of PBMCs. This CDR3 reads CATSRARGYEQYF. For the CDR3, the DNA is TGTGCCACCAGCAGAGCGCGGGGGTACGAGCAGTACTTC.